The entry below describes one T cell receptor beta chain. This sample was included in a study of blood T cells in healthy people across ages. This CDR3 region has 13 residues. V was cut by 1 base and J by 4 bases, with 7 bases left in between. The germline gives CDR1 LGHNA, CDR2 YNFKEQ. PCR was performed a second time for 7 to 11 cycles using a sample-barcoded 5' primer and a J-beta primer mix. Each cDNA molecule carried a tag from a template-switch adaptor that contained 12 random nucleotides. Via MiXCR, TCRdb re-called the 5' RACE reads, giving one row per CDR3 protein. The sample includes around 1.5 million distinct CDR3 sequences, approximately 59% of them seen just once.

The source is a young man in good health. V is TRBV4-2 and J is TRBJ2-5; no definite D call. Material: blood. Here the CDR3 DNA reads TGTGCCAGCAGCCAAGGAGTGGGAGAGACCCAGTACTTC. It is translated as CASSQGVGETQYF.